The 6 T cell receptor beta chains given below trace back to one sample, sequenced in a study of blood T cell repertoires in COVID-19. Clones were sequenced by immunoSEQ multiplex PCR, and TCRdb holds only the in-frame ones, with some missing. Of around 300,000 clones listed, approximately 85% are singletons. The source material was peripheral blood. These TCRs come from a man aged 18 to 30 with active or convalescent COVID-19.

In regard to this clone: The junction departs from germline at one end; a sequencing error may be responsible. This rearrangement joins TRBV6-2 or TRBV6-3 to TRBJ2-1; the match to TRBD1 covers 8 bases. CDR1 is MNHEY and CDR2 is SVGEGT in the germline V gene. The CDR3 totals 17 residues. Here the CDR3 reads CASTYGSDRGVYNEQFF. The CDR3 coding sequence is TGTGCCAGCACTTACGGTTCTGACAGGGGAGTCTACAATGAGCAGTTCTTC.

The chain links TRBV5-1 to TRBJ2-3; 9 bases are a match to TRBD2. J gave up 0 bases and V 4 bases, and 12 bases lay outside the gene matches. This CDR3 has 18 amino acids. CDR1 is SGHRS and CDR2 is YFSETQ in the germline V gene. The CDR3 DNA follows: TGCGCCAGCAGCGGGGGTAGCGGGGGACCCACTAGCACAGATACGCAGTATTTT. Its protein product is CASSGGSGGPTSTDTQYF.

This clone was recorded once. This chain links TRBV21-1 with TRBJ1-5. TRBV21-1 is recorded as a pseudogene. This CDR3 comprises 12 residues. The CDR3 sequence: CASRSRGQPQHF. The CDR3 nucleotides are TGTGCCAGCCGATCCCGGGGTCAGCCCCAGCATTTT.

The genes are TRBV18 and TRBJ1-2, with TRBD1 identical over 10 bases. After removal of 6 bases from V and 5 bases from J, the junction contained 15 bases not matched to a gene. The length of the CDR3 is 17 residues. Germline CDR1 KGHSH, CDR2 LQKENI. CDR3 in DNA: TGTGCCAGCTCTCCCGGGACAGGGGATCGGGGTCCGTATGGCTACACCTTC. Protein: CASSPGTGDRGPYGYTF.

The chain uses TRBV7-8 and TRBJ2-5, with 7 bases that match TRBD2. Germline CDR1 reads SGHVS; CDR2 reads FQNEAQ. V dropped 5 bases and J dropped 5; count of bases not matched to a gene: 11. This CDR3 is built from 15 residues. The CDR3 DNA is TGTGCCAGCAGCCCCCCGAGACTAGCTGTGGAGACCCAGTACTTC. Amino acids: CASSPPRLAVETQYF.

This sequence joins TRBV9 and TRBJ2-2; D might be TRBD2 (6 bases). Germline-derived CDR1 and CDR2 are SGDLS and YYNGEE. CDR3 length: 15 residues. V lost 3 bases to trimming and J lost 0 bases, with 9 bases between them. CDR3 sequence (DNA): TGTGCCAGCAGCGCCTGGGGGGCGAACACCGGGGAGCTGTTTTTT. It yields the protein CASSAWGANTGELFF.